This TCR beta chain comes out of a study of spatial heterogeneity in lung cancer. Study-level background: The cohort: around 77 early-stage, untreated non-small cell lung cancer patients.

Study-wide results and caveats: Ubiquitous expanded tumor TCRs were seen in blood more at resection than at follow-up.

The CDR3 is 14 residues long. The germline V gene has CDR1 SGHDT and CDR2 YYEEEE. V gave up 1 base and J gave up 0 bases, with 5 bases separating them. The time point denotes: blood at routine non-recurrence follow-up after resection. Whole RNA was taken from tumor, nontumor lung or frozen PBMC; it was then sequenced unsorted. A note on this clonotype: No antigen is known for it.

Individual TCR cDNA molecules each bore their own unique molecular identifier. MiXCR, run by TCRdb on the 5' RACE reads, gives a single entry per CDR3 protein. The table shows over 45,000 distinct CDR3 sequences, with around 11% occurring only once. The gene calls are TRBV5-6 and TRBJ2-4; D is uncertain. The material was PBMCs, obtained at follow-up. The receptor was derived from a male donor with early-stage non-small cell lung cancer. The CDR3: CASSLKTAKNIQYF. CDR3 bases: TGTGCCAGCAGCTTGAAAACAGCCAAAAACATTCAGTACTTC.